Each of the 20 T cell receptor beta chains below was sequenced from the same sample in a study of patients and donors after allogeneic stem cell transplantation. TCRdb ran MiXCR on the RT-PCR reads and lists one entry per CDR3 protein. The sample shows over 400,000 distinct CDR3 sequences, around 16% of them seen only once. Sequenced: blood, either unsorted or a sorted T cell fraction (not recorded which). These TCRs come from a human donor who was either an allogeneic HSCT recipient or a stem cell or donor lymphocyte infusion donor (not recorded which). It is not recorded whose cells these are; they may come from a transplant donor.

The rearrangement joins TRBV5-1 to TRBJ2-1; D is unresolved. CDR3 length equals 12 residues. The V end was cut by 2 bases, the J end by 8 bases, with 8 bases between. Looked up from germline, CDR1 is SGHRS and CDR2 is YFSETQ. This CDR3 reads CASSFNRDEQFF. The CDR3 DNA sequence: TGCGCCAGCAGCTTTAACCGAGATGAGCAGTTCTTC.

The CDR3 loop reads CASSTPYRTDTQYF. The CDR3 DNA follows: TGTGCCAGCAGTACGCCCTACCGCACAGATACGCAGTATTTT. This chain links TRBV27 with TRBJ2-3; the D is unclear. V was trimmed by 5 bases and J by 1 base, leaving 10 bases between them. CDR1 is MNHEY, CDR2 SMNVEV, per germline (reference sequence). The CDR3 covers 14 residues.

The chain is built from TRBV20-1 and TRBJ2-1; D is undetermined. CDR1 is DFQATT, CDR2 SNEGSKA, per germline (reference sequence). V was cut by 0 bases and J by 0 bases, with 6 bases left in between. This CDR3 is 14 amino acids long. CDR3 sequence: CSARDLSSYNEQFF. Here the CDR3 DNA reads TGCAGTGCTAGAGATCTAAGCTCCTACAATGAGCAGTTCTTC.

This chain connects TRBV4-1 to TRBJ2-7; D is uncertain. V was trimmed by 4 bases and J by 2 bases, leaving 12 bases between them. The CDR3 sequence is 14 residues long. Germline values: CDR1 MGHRA, CDR2 YSYEKL. The DNA of the CDR3 is TGCGCCAGCAGCCGACTTCCCGCGACCTACGAGCAGTACTTC. Its protein is CASSRLPATYEQYF.

The V gene is TRBV7-9, the J gene TRBJ1-1; D perhaps matches TRBD1 (5 bases). The CDR3 runs to 14 residues. Germline lookup yields CDR1 SEHNR and CDR2 FQNEAQ (reference sequence). V was clipped by 5 bases and J by 7 bases, with 17 bases between them. The CDR3 sequence: CASSPGTVPSEAFF. CDR3 DNA sequence: TGTGCCAGCAGCCCAGGGACCGTACCTAGTGAAGCTTTCTTT.

The chain recombines TRBV20-1 with TRBJ1-1; the D gene is possibly TRBD1 (5 bases). The V end was cut by 3 bases, the J end by 1 base, with 21 bases between. Germline CDR1 is DFQATT and CDR2 is SNEGSKA (reference sequence). CDR3 length: 17 amino acids. The CDR3 bases are TGCAGTGCTAGGGTTTGGGGACGGGGACTAACGAACACTGAAGCTTTCTTT. This sequence encodes CSARVWGRGLTNTEAFF.

This clonotype has just a few counts. This chain links TRBV6-5 with TRBJ2-7, with D possibly matching TRBD1 (6 bases). Between the trimmed V and J ends, which lost 5 bases and 5 bases, there was a span of 10 bases. The germline V gene has CDR1 MNHEY and CDR2 SVGAGI. The CDR3 is 12 residues long. In nucleotides, the CDR3 is TGTGCCAGCAGTAGGGGGTGGGACGAGCAGTACTTC. Translation gives CASSRGWDEQYF.

The V call is TRBV12-3 or TRBV12-4, the J call TRBJ1-5, with TRBD1 matching 9 bases. Trimming took 6 bases from V and 2 from J; bases not matched to a gene: 2. The CDR3 contains 14 residues. CDR3 amino acids: CASRRTGGNQPQHF. The CDR3 region has the DNA TGTGCCAGCAGGCGGACAGGGGGCAATCAGCCCCAGCATTTT.

The chain links TRBV15 to TRBJ2-7; D gene uncertain. The CDR3 spans 14 residues. The V and J ends lost 0 bases and 0 bases respectively, with 6 bases between them. CDR1 and CDR2 (germline): LNHNV, YYDKDF (reference sequence). CDR3 nucleotide sequence: TGTGCCACCAGCAGAGACAGGACCTCCTACGAGCAGTACTTC. Residues: CATSRDRTSYEQYF.

This clonotype has only a few counts. This chain joins TRBV9 and TRBJ2-1; 10 nucleotides align to TRBD2. This CDR3 spans 16 amino acids. V dropped 1 base and J dropped 7; count of bases not matched to a gene: 8. CDR1 is SGDLS and CDR2 is YYNGEE in the germline V gene. The CDR3 DNA is TGTGCCAGCAGCGTATCAGCGGGGGGGCAGTTAAATGAGCAGTTCTTC. It specifies CASSVSAGGQLNEQFF.

At least ten counts were recorded for this clonotype. The J gene is TRBJ2-1, the V gene TRBV7-9, with D unclear. Germline CDR1 reads SEHNR; CDR2 reads FQNEAQ (reference sequence). Trimming pared 5 bases from V and 5 bases from J, leaving 7 bases between. There are 12 residues in the CDR3. CDR3 coding DNA: TGTGCCAGCAGCACCTTCCACAATGAGCAGTTCTTC. This sequence encodes CASSTFHNEQFF. The variable domain in full, with the rest retrieved from reference TRBV7-9 and TRBJ2-1, is DTGVSQNPRHKITKRGQNVTFRCDPISEHNRLYWYRQTLGQGPEFLTYFQNEAQLEKSRLLSDRFSAERPKGSFSTLEIQRTEQGDSAMYLCASSTFHNEQFFGPGTRLTVL.

This clonotype turned up a few times. The V gene is TRBV7-6, the J gene TRBJ1-1; 7 bases are a match to TRBD1. CDR1 SGHVS and CDR2 FNYEAQ come from the germline V gene. The length of the CDR3 is 16 residues. Trimming cost V 1 base and J 0 bases; bases outside gene matches: 5. The CDR3 coding sequence is TGTGCCAGCAGCTTAGTAATGGGACAGATGAACACTGAAGCTTTCTTT. It yields the protein CASSLVMGQMNTEAFF. Based on the CDR3 plus reference TRBV7-6 and TRBJ1-1, the full variable domain is GAGVSQSPRYKVTKRGQDVALRCDPISGHVSLYWYRQALGQGPEFLTYFNYEAQQDKSGLPNDRFSAERPEGSISTLTIQRTEQRDSAMYRCASSLVMGQMNTEAFFGQGTRLTVV.

The chain links TRBV5-4 to TRBJ2-1; D is unclear. This CDR3 spans 15 amino acids. Trimming removed 5 bases at V and 0 bases at J, with 12 bases between. Per the germline V gene, CDR1 is SGHNT and CDR2 is YYREEE (reference sequence). The CDR3 is CASSSSLSSYNEQFF. CDR3 sequence (DNA): TGTGCCAGCAGTTCCTCACTTAGCTCCTACAATGAGCAGTTCTTC.

This clonotype was detected a few times. The rearrangement links TRBV2 to TRBJ1-5; tentative D call: TRBD1 (5 bases). Germline V CDR1 and CDR2: SNHLY, FYNNEI. This CDR3 has 12 residues. Deletions cut 3 bases from V and 9 bases from J, with 9 bases between. This CDR3 is CASSEGPSPQHF. As DNA, the CDR3 is TGTGCCAGCAGTGAGGGACCTTCGCCCCAGCATTTT.

This clonotype came up a few times. The chain recombines TRBV12-3 or TRBV12-4 with TRBJ2-7, with 7 bases matching TRBD2. The CDR3 is made up of 17 amino acids. Unmatched junction bases numbered 14, after V lost 5 bases and J lost 1 base. The CDR3 protein is CASSPPTQAGTSYEQYF. The CDR3 nucleotides are TGTGCCAGCAGTCCCCCGACCCAAGCGGGGACGTCCTACGAGCAGTACTTC.

The chain has TRBV27 and TRBJ2-1; D perhaps matches TRBD1 (5 bases). This CDR3 has 14 amino acids. Trimming took 2 bases from V and 9 from J, leaving 14 bases between them. Per germline, CDR1 MNHEY and CDR2 SMNVEV (reference sequence). CDR3 amino acids: CASSLAITGPEQFF. In DNA form, the CDR3 reads TGTGCCAGCAGTTTAGCCATCACAGGACCTGAGCAGTTCTTC.

This chain joins TRBV20-1 and TRBJ2-7; 10 nucleotides line up with TRBD1. This CDR3 spans 15 amino acids. After removal of 0 bases from V and 4 bases from J, the junction contained 6 bases not matched to a gene. CDR1 and CDR2 from the germline V gene are DFQATT and SNEGSKA (reference sequence). CDR3 nucleotide sequence: TGCAGTGCTAGAGATCGTAGACAGGGGGCTTACGAGCAGTACTTC. It translates to CSARDRRQGAYEQYF.

The chain's CDR3 is CSFPLDTQYF. The CDR3 DNA is TGCAGTTTTCCTCTAGATACGCAGTATTTT. This rearrangement joins TRBV20-1 to TRBJ2-3; no clear D. The ends were cut back, 8 bases at V and 5 bases at J, with 8 bases in the middle. Germline CDR1 DFQATT, CDR2 SNEGSKA (reference sequence). The CDR3 totals 10 residues.

The genes are TRBV12-3 or TRBV12-4 and TRBJ2-2, with unresolved D. The ends were cut back, 4 bases at V and 4 bases at J, with 10 bases in the middle. The CDR3 sequence is 14 residues long. The CDR3 DNA sequence: TGTGCCAGCAGTTCGACCCCTTCCACCGGGGAGCTGTTTTTT. Its protein product is CASSSTPSTGELFF.

This clonotype was seen just once. The rearrangement links TRBV9 to TRBJ1-2; D may be TRBD1 (5 bases). The CDR3 has 15 amino acids. The germline V and J ends were trimmed by 4 bases and 6 bases, with 19 bases remaining between them. The germline gives CDR1 SGDLS, CDR2 YYNGEE. The CDR3 sequence: CASSLRLTGVNGYTF. CDR3 in DNA: TGTGCCAGCAGCCTCCGCCTGACGGGGGTGAATGGCTACACCTTC. The variable domain in full, with the rest retrieved from reference TRBV9 and TRBJ1-2, is DSGVTQTPKHLITATGQRVTLRCSPRSGDLSVYWYQQSLDQGLQFLIQYYNGEERAKGNILERFSAQQFPDLHSELNLSSLELGDSALYFCASSLRLTGVNGYTFGSGTRLTVV.